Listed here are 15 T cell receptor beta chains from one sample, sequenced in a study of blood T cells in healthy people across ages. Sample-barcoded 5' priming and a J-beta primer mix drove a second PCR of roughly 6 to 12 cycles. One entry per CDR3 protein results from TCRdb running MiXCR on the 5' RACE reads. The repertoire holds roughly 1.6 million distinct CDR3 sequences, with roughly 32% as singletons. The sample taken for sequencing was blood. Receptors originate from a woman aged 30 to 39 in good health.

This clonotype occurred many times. The CDR3 reads CASSRPSGYEQYF. The CDR3 DNA follows: TGCGCCAGCAGCCGCCCATCGGGGTACGAGCAGTACTTC. The chain carries TRBV4-1 and TRBJ2-7; possibly TRBD2 for D (5 bases). CDR1 MGHRA and CDR2 YSYEKL come from the germline V gene. V was shortened by 4 bases and J by 4 bases, with 11 bases between the two germline ends. This CDR3 contains 13 residues.

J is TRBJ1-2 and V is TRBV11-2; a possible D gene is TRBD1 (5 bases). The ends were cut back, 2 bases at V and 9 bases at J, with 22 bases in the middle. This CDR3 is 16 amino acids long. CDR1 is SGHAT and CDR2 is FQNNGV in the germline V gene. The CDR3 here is CASSLLDKTENFCYTF. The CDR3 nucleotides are TGTGCCAGCAGCTTACTGGACAAGACAGAAAATTTTTGCTACACCTTC.

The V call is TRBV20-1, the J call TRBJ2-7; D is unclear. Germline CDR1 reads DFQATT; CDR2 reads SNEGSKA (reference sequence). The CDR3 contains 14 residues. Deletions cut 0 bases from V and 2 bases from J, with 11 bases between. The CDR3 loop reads CSARDHKGTYEQYF. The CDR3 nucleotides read TGCAGTGCTAGAGATCATAAAGGGACCTACGAGCAGTACTTC.

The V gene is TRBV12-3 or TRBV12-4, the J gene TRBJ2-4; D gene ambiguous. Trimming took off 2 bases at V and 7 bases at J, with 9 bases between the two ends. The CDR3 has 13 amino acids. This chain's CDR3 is CASSLIGPNIQYF. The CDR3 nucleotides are TGTGCCAGCAGTTTAATTGGGCCCAACATTCAGTACTTC.

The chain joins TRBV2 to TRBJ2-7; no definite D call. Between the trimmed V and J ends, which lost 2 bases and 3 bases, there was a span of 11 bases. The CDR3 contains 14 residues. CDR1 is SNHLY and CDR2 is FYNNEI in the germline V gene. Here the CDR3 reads CASSESRQRYEQYF. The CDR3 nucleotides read TGTGCCAGCAGTGAAAGCCGGCAGCGCTACGAGCAGTACTTC.

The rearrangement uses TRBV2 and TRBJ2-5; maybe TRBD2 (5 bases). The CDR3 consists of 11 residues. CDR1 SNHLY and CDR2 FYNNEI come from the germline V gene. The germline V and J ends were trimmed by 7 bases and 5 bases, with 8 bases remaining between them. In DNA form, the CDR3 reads TGTGCCAGCAAGAGGGAGGAGACCCAGTACTTC. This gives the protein CASKREETQYF.

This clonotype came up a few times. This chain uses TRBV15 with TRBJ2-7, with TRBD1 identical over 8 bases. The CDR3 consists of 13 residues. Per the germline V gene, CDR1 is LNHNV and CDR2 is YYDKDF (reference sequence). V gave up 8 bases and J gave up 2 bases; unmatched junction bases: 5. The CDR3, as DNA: TGTGCCACCGCCCCGGACAGGGCCTACGAGCAGTACTTC. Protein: CATAPDRAYEQYF.

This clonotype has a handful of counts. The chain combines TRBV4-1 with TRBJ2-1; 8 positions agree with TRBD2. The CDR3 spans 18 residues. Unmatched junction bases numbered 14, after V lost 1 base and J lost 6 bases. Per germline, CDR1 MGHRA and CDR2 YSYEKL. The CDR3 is CASSQATQGLAGFNEQFF. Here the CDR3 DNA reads TGCGCCAGCAGCCAAGCAACCCAGGGGCTAGCGGGTTTCAATGAGCAGTTCTTC.

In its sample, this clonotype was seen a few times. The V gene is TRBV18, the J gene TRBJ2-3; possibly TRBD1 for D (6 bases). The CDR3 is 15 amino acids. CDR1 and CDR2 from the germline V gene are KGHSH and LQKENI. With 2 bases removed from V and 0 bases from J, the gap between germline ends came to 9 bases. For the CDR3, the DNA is TGTGCCAGCTCACCAGTGGGACAAAGCACAGATACGCAGTATTTT. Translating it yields CASSPVGQSTDTQYF.

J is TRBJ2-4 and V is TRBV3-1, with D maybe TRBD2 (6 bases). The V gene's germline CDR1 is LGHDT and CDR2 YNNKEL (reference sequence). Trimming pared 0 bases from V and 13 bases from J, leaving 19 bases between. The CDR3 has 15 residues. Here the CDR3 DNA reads TGTGCCAGCAGCCAAGATACCAGCGGGCGGGATGAGCAGTACTTC. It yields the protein CASSQDTSGRDEQYF. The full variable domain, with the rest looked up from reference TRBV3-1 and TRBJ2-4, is DTAVSQTPKYLVTQMGNDKSIKCEQNLGHDTMYWYKQDSKKFLKIMFSYNNKELIINETVPNRFSPKSPDKAHLNLHINSLELGDSAVYFCASSQDTSGRDEQYFGAGTRLSVL.

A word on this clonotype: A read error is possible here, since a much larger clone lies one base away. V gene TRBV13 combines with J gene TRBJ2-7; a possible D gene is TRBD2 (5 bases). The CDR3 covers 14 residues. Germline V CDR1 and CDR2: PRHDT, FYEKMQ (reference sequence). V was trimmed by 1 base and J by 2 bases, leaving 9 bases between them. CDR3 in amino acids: CASSLVTTAYEQYV. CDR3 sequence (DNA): TGTGCCAGCAGCTTAGTGACTACTGCCTACGAGCAGTACGTC.

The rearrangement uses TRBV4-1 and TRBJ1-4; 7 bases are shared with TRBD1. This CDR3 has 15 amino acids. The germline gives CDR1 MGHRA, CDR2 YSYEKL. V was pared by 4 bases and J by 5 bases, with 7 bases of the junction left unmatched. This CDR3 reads CASSRVDRENEKLFF. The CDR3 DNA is TGCGCCAGCAGCCGCGTCGACAGGGAGAATGAAAAACTGTTTTTT.

CDR3 protein: CASSLGMTNEAFF. In DNA form, the CDR3 reads TGTGCCAGCAGTTTGGGGATGACTAATGAAGCTTTCTTT. V and J are TRBV27 and TRBJ1-1; D gene unclear. The CDR3 totals 13 residues. V lost 3 bases and J 7 bases, leaving 12 bases between the germline ends. Per germline, CDR1 MNHEY and CDR2 SMNVEV (reference sequence).

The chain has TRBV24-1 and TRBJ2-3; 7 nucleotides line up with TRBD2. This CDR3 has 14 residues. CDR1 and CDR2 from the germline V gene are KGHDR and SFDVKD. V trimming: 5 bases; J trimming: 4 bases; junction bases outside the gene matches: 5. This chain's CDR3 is CATSGTGGPDTQYF. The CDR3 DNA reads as TGTGCCACCAGTGGGACGGGAGGCCCAGATACGCAGTATTTT.

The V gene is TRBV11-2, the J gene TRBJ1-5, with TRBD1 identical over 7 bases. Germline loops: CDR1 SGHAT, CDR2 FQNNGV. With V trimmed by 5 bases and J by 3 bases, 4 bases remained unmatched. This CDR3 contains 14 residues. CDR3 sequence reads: CASSETGHNQPQHF. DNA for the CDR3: TGTGCCAGCAGCGAGACAGGGCACAATCAGCCCCAGCATTTT.